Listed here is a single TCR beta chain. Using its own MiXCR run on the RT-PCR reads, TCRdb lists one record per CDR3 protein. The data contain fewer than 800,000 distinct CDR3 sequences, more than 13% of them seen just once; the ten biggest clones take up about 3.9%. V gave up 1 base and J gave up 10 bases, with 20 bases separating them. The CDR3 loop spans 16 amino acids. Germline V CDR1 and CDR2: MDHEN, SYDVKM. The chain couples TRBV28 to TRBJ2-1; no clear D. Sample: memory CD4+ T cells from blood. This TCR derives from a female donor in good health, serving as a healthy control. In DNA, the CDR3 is TGTGCCAGCAGTTTATTAGACTCCGCGGTGGTTCGAGAGCAGTTCTTC. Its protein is CASSLLDSAVVREQFF.